This TCR beta chain was obtained from a study of T cell responses to AZD1222 COVID-19 vaccine. Whole-study context: Researchers grouped second doses given at about 4 or about 12 weeks into one pool.

Clones were sequenced by immunoSEQ multiplex PCR, and TCRdb holds only the in-frame ones, with some missing. Of 140,000 to 150,000 clones in the sample, 90% to 95% were seen once. Germline CDR1 is KGHSH and CDR2 is LQKENI. The CDR3 totals 18 residues. V gave up 5 bases and J gave up 7 bases; unmatched junction bases: 17. A remark on this clone: Its specificity is unknown.

Study-level points and caveats: The study sampled repertoires only after the peak T cell response. Vaccine-related CD4 TCRs covered spike, predominating at 160-218 and 743-854. Spike-specific TCR breadth and depth both grew after two AZD1222 doses.

The clonotype originates from an adult in good health. The chain uses TRBV18 and TRBJ1-2, with 12 bases that match TRBD1. Sequenced material: peripheral blood, taken on day 0 of AZD1222 vaccination. The DNA for the CDR3 is TGTGCCAGCTCAGCTTACATCCATCCGGGACAGGGGGCGAGTGGCTACACCTTC. Translation: CASSAYIHPGQGASGYTF.